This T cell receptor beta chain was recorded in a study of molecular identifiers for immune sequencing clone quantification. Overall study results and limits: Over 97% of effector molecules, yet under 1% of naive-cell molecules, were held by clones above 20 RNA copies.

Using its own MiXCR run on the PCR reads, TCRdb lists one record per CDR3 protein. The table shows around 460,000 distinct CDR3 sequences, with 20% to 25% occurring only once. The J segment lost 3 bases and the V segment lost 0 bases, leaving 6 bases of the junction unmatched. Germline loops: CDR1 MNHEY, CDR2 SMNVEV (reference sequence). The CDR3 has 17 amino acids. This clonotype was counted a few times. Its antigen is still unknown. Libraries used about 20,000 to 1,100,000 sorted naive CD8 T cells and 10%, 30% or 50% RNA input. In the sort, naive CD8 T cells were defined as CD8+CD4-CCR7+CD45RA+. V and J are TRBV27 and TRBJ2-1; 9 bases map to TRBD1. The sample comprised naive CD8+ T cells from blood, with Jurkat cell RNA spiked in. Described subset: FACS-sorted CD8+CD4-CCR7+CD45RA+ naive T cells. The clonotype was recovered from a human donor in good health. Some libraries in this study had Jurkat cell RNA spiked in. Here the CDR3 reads CASSLSYTGQGYNEQFF. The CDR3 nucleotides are TGTGCCAGCAGTTTATCCTATACGGGACAGGGCTACAATGAGCAGTTCTTC.